The rows below give T cell receptor beta chains drawn from one sample of a study of identical twins. A single record per CDR3 protein comes from TCRdb applying MiXCR to the 5' RACE reads. This sample has just over 450,000 distinct CDR3 sequences, with 13% to 15% found just once. The sample also formed part of further work on yellow fever vaccine responses in identical twins.

The material sequenced was CD4+ T cells sorted from blood. These receptors originate from a young woman in good health. Both conserved end residues are part of each CDR3. The order of the fields is J gene, CDR3 length, D gene, V gene, clone size, CDR3 DNA, CDR3 protein. A D gene is named only where the DNA matches it firmly. Not all rows give a size; the values are once, few, many and, for expanded clones, a class.

TRBJ2-3,16,TRBD1,TRBV29-1,few,TGCAGCGTTGAACGGGACAGGACCTTGAGCACAGATACGCAGTATTTT,CSVERDRTLSTDTQYF
TRBJ1-1,15,NA,TRBV5-1,many,TGCGCCAGCAGCTTGGAGGTAGTCCGAAACACTGAAGCTTTCTTT,CASSLEVVRNTEAFF
TRBJ2-3,14,NA,TRBV6-5,NA,TGTGCCAGCAGTTACGGGTCTAGCACAGATACGCAGTATTTT,CASSYGSSTDTQYF
TRBJ2-3,18,TRBD2,TRBV18,NA,TGTGCCAGCTCTCGATTTGGGGCTAGCGGGAGTTTCACAGATACGCAGTATTTT,CASSRFGASGSFTDTQYF
TRBJ2-1,19,TRBD2,TRBV5-4,NA,TGTGCCAGCAGCTTGCAGGGGACTAGCGGGAGATGGTCCTACAATGAGCAGTTCTTC,CASSLQGTSGRWSYNEQFF
TRBJ2-3,14,NA,TRBV7-2,many,TGTGCCAGCAGCCCCAGGATCAGGGCAGATACGCAGTATTTT,CASSPRIRADTQYF
TRBJ2-5,14,NA,TRBV5-1,few,TGCGCCAGCAGCCCCTTCAAGTCGGTGGAGACCCAGTACTTC,CASSPFKSVETQYF
TRBJ2-7,14,NA,TRBV28,NA,TGTGCCAGCAGGAAGTCAGGGATTAGCTACGAGCAGTACTTC,CASRKSGISYEQYF
TRBJ2-1,17,TRBD2,TRBV7-8,NA,TGTGCCAGCAGCCCCGGAGGCCTAGCGGGAAGGAGAAATGAGCAGTTCTTC,CASSPGGLAGRRNEQFF
TRBJ2-1,13,TRBD2,TRBV29-1,many,TGCAGCGAGCGGGGGGGCAGGTACAATGAGCAGTTCTTC,CSERGGRYNEQFF
TRBJ2-1,15,NA,TRBV12-3/TRBV12-4,many,TGTGCCAGCAGTCCCGGCCGAGGTCGCTACAATGAGCAGTTCTTC,CASSPGRGRYNEQFF
TRBJ1-4,15,TRBD1,TRBV12-3/TRBV12-4,NA,TGTGCCAGCAGTAAGGGACAGAGGGCCGACGAAAAACTGTTTTTT,CASSKGQRADEKLFF
TRBJ2-1,14,TRBD2,TRBV7-9,NA,TGTGCCAGCAGCTCTAGCGGGAGCTCCAATGAGCAGTTCTTC,CASSSSGSSNEQFF
TRBJ1-5,15,TRBD1,TRBV6-5,few,TGTGCCAGCAGTAACAACAGGGGCGGGGACCAGCCCCAGCATTTT,CASSNNRGGDQPQHF
TRBJ2-1,13,TRBD1,TRBV20-1,NA,TGCAGTGCTCTGGGACAGGCGGGAAATGAGCAGTTCTTC,CSALGQAGNEQFF
TRBJ2-6,16,NA,TRBV7-2,many,TGTGCCAGCAGCTTAGTACTAGGCTCTGGGGCCAACGTCCTGACTTTC,CASSLVLGSGANVLTF
TRBJ2-5,12,NA,TRBV15,NA,TGTGCCACGGCAATGGGATTGGAGACCCAGTACTTC,CATAMGLETQYF
TRBJ1-1,12,NA,TRBV29-1,few,TGCAGCGGTACACAGGGAGACACTGAAGCTTTCTTT,CSGTQGDTEAFF
TRBJ2-7,18,TRBD1,TRBV11-1,once,TGTGCCAGCAGCTTTTTAGGTCGTCCGGGACAGGGAGCGGACGAGCAGTACTTC,CASSFLGRPGQGADEQYF
TRBJ1-1,13,NA,TRBV5-1,NA,TGCGCCAGCAGCTACTTCGGGGTCACTGAAGCTTTCTTT,CASSYFGVTEAFF
TRBJ1-1,15,NA,TRBV9,NA,TGTGCCAGCAGCGTAGTAAAGGGAGTGAGCACTGAAGCTTTCTTT,CASSVVKGVSTEAFF
TRBJ2-2,16,NA,TRBV6-5,NA,TGTGCCAGCAGTCACCTCTCACAGACGAACACCGGGGAGCTGTTTTTT,CASSHLSQTNTGELFF
TRBJ1-2,16,TRBD1,TRBV10-3,NA,TGTGCCATCAGTGAGAAGGCAGGGGGCGAGTTCTATGGCTACACCTTC,CAISEKAGGEFYGYTF
TRBJ1-5,13,NA,TRBV7-2,NA,TGTGCCAGCAGCTTAACTTGGGTTCAGCCCCAGCATTTT,CASSLTWVQPQHF
TRBJ2-3,12,NA,TRBV28,many,TGTGCCAGCAGAACGGGAACCCATACGCAGTATTTT,CASRTGTHTQYF
TRBJ2-3,16,TRBD2,TRBV9,once,TGTGCCAGCAGCGTAGGGAGCGGGGCGGGATCGGATACGCAGTATTTT,CASSVGSGAGSDTQYF
TRBJ2-1,15,NA,TRBV6-2/TRBV6-3,few,TGTGCCAGCAGCCACCCGGGAAACTTATACAATGAGCAGTTCTTC,CASSHPGNLYNEQFF
TRBJ1-3,17,NA,TRBV4-3,few,TGCGCCAGCAGCCAAGGTCCCGAGAGTACCTCTGGAAACACCATATATTTT,CASSQGPESTSGNTIYF
TRBJ1-1,14,TRBD1,TRBV5-1,NA,TGCGCCAGCAGGGAGACCGGGACAGGGGGCAAGACTTTCTTT,CASRETGTGGKTFF
TRBJ2-7,14,TRBD1,TRBV25-1,few,TGTGCCAGCAGTGATTACGGACAGGGTTACGAGCAGTACTTC,CASSDYGQGYEQYF
TRBJ1-1,15,NA,TRBV7-6,few,TGTGCCAGCAGCTTAGGGGCGGGGGGTCCGAGTGAAGCTTTCTTT,CASSLGAGGPSEAFF
TRBJ2-3,18,TRBD2,TRBV11-2,NA,TGTGCCAGCAGCTTAGGTCTATTTGGCGGGAGGAGCACAGATACGCAGTATTTT,CASSLGLFGGRSTDTQYF
TRBJ2-7,15,TRBD2,TRBV7-2,NA,TGTGCCAGCAGCCGGGGGACTAGCGCAACCTACGAGCAGTACTTC,CASSRGTSATYEQYF
TRBJ2-5,14,NA,TRBV12-3/TRBV12-4,NA,TGTGCCAGCAGTTTATTCGGGCCGGGGGAGACCCAGTACTTC,CASSLFGPGETQYF
TRBJ2-2,10,NA,TRBV28,few,TGTGCCAGCCGGCATGGGGAGCTGTTTTTT,CASRHGELFF
TRBJ1-1,15,TRBD1,TRBV29-1,few,TGCAGCGTTGAAGTACAGGGGGCAAAATGGAGTGAAGCTTTCTTT,CSVEVQGAKWSEAFF
TRBJ2-7,16,TRBD2,TRBV7-9,few,TGTGCCAGCAGCTCTTCCGGGACTAGCGGCTCCTACGAGCAGTACTTC,CASSSSGTSGSYEQYF
TRBJ1-6,13,NA,TRBV6-2/TRBV6-3,NA,TGTGCCAGCAGCCGACAGCGAGATTCACCCCTCCACTTT,CASSRQRDSPLHF
TRBJ1-1,16,NA,TRBV5-1,few,TGCGCCAGCAGCTTGGAGTCAGTCCCTCCGAACACTGAAGCTTTCTTT,CASSLESVPPNTEAFF
TRBJ2-1,13,NA,TRBV10-3,NA,TGTGCCACCAACGGAGGTTCCTACAATGAGCAGTTCTTC,CATNGGSYNEQFF